A selection of T cell receptor beta chains follows, all from one sample in a study of immune evolution from preneoplasia to lung adenocarcinoma. Measured with immunoSEQ multiplex PCR; TCRdb has only the in-frame clones, and not every one. The sample lists about 26,000 clones, 74% occurring once. The sample comprised FFPE invasive lung adenocarcinoma tissue. These receptors all come from a person in their sixties or seventies with invasive lung adenocarcinoma. Some clones in this sample may be carry-over from other donors' samples. The CDR3 runs from the conserved cysteine through the conserved F or W. Each record gives: CDR3 protein, CDR3 DNA, J gene, V gene, D gene, clone size. The D gene is left open where the match is weak. Rows give clone size only sometimes, using once, few, many, or a class for an expanded clone.

CASSPDGLAGGLMLGQFF	TGTGCCAGCAGCCCCGACGGGCTAGCGGGAGGGCTAATGCTGGGGCAGTTCTTC	TRBJ2-1	TRBV4-2	TRBD2	-
CASSPRTGGNEQFF	TGTGCCAGCAGCCCTCGGACAGGAGGCAATGAGCAGTTCTTC	TRBJ2-1	TRBV11-3	TRBD1	-
CASSLLNNYGYTF	TGTGCCAGCAGCTTACTCAATAACTATGGCTACACCTTC	TRBJ1-2	TRBV5-8	-	once
CASGQGTVVYNEQFF	TGTGCTAGTGGTCAGGGAACAGTGGTCTACAATGAGCAGTTCTTC	TRBJ2-1	TRBV12-5	-	few
CASSPDSGRELETQYF	TGTGCCAGCAGTCCAGACAGCGGGAGGGAACTAGAGACCCAGTACTTC	TRBJ2-5	TRBV7-9	TRBD2	medium-sized
CASTRQGEGYTF	TGTGCCAGCACACGGCAGGGCGAAGGCTATACCTTC	TRBJ1-2	TRBV2	-	-
CASSPRSGSYEQYF	TGTGCCAGCTCACCAAGAAGCGGCTCCTACGAGCAGTACTTC	TRBJ2-7	TRBV18	-	few
CSVGGSQRGYTF	TGCAGCGTTGGTGGCAGCCAGAGAGGCTACACCTTC	TRBJ1-2	TRBV29-1	-	-
CASSTPRGRANTEAFF	TGTGCCAGCTCCACGCCCCGGGGTCGGGCGAACACTGAAGCTTTCTTT	TRBJ1-1	TRBV18	-	-
CASSLVANSNTEAFF	TGCGCCAGCAGCTTGGTCGCGAACTCGAACACTGAAGCTTTCTTT	TRBJ1-1	TRBV5-1	-	-
CASSFTGGYNEQFF	TGTGCCAGCAGCTTTACCGGAGGATACAATGAGCAGTTCTTC	TRBJ2-1	TRBV11-3	-	-
CSARLGIKAFF	TGCAGTGCTAGGCTGGGGATTAAAGCTTTCTTT	TRBJ1-1	TRBV20-1	-	-
CASSLAGGQGGLGYTF	TGTGCCAGCAGCTTGGCCGGGGGACAGGGAGGACTTGGCTACACCTTC	TRBJ1-2	TRBV5-4	TRBD1	-
CASSEGLAGVQETQYF	TGTGCCAGCAGCGAAGGACTAGCGGGAGTTCAGGAGACCCAGTACTTC	TRBJ2-5	TRBV4-2	TRBD2	-
CASSLGGGTSYEQYF	TGTGCCAGCAGCTTAGGCGGAGGGACCAGCTACGAGCAGTACTTC	TRBJ2-7	TRBV11-3	-	-
CASSWGPTDTQYF	TGTGCCAGCAGTTGGGGCCCGACAGATACGCAGTATTTT	TRBJ2-3	TRBV2	-	-
CASSQPDRDSGELFF	TGTGCCAGCAGCCAGCCGGACAGGGACAGCGGGGAGCTGTTTTTT	TRBJ2-2	TRBV4-2	TRBD1	-
CASSPLQGAYEQYF	TGCGCCAGCAGCCCTCTTCAGGGGGCCTACGAGCAGTACTTC	TRBJ2-7	TRBV5-1	TRBD1	few
CASSPGASGVGEQFF	TGTGCCAGCTCCCCTGGGGCTAGCGGGGTTGGTGAGCAGTTCTTC	TRBJ2-1	TRBV18	TRBD2	once
CASSPAPQYLYEQYF	TGTGCCAGCAGCCCTGCCCCCCAATACCTCTACGAGCAGTACTTC	TRBJ2-7	TRBV21-1	-	-
CASSLLRAGDTEAFF	TGCGCCAGCAGCTTACTGAGGGCGGGTGACACTGAAGCTTTCTTT	TRBJ1-1	TRBV5-1	-	once
CATKGLAGVREQYF	TGTGCCACCAAAGGACTAGCGGGAGTCCGAGAGCAGTACTTC	TRBJ2-7	TRBV6-5	TRBD2	-
CASSFASANTGNTIYF	TGCGCCAGCAGCTTCGCCTCAGCGAATACTGGAAACACCATATATTTT	TRBJ1-3	TRBV5-1	-	-